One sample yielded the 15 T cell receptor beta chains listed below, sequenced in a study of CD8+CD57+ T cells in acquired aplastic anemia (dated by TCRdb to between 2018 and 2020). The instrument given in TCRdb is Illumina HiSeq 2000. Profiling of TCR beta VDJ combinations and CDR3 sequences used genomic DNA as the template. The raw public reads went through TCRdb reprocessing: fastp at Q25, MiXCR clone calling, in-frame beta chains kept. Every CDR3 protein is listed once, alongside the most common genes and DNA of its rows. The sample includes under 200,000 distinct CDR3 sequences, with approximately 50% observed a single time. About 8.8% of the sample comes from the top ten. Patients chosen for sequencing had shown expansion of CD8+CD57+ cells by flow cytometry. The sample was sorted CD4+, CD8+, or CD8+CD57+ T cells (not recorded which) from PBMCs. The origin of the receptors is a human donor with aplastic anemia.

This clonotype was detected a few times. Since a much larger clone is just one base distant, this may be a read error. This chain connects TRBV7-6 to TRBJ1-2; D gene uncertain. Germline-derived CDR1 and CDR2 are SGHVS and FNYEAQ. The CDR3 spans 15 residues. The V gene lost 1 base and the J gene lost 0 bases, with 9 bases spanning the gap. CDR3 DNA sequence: TGTGCCAGCAGCTTAGGCCGGGCTGCTAACTATGGCTACACCTTC. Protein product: CASSLGRAANYGYTF.

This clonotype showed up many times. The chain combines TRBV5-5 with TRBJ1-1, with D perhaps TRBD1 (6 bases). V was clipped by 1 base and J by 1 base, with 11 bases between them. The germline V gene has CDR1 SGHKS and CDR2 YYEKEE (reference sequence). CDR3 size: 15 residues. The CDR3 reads CASSLRGGSNTEAFF. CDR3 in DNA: TGTGCCAGCAGCTTGAGGGGGGGGTCGAACACTGAAGCTTTCTTT.

The CDR3 nucleotides are TGTGCCAGTAGTCCTCTCAGAGGGGCCAACGTCCTGACTTTC. The encoded protein is CASSPLRGANVLTF. The chain joins TRBV19 to TRBJ2-6; D gene uncertain. The CDR3 sequence is 14 residues long. Trimming removed 5 bases at V and 4 bases at J, with 9 bases between. Germline V CDR1 and CDR2: LNHDA, SQIVND (reference sequence).

The CDR3 loop reads CSARMPTQETQYF. The CDR3 region has the DNA TGCAGTGCTAGAATGCCAACCCAAGAGACCCAGTACTTC. The V call is TRBV20-1, the J call TRBJ2-5; D gene uncertain. The germline CDR1 and CDR2 sequences are DFQATT and SNEGSKA (reference sequence). Trimming removed 2 bases at V and 1 base at J, with 8 bases between. The CDR3 totals 13 residues.

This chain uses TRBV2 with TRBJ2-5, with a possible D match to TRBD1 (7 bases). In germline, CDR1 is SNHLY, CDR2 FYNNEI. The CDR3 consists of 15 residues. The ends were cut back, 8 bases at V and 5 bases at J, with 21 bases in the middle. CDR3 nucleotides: TGTGCCAGCGGGGAGGACAGGATATTCGGGGAGACCCAGTACTTC. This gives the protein CASGEDRIFGETQYF.

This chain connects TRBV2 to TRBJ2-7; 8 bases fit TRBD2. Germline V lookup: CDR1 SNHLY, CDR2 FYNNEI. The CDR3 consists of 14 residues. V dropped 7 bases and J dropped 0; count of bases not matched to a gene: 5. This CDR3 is CASTGAGGSYEQYF. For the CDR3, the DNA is TGTGCCAGCACTGGCGCGGGGGGCTCCTACGAGCAGTACTTC.

CDR3 region: CASSLGTGSTDTQYF. CDR3 DNA: TGTGCCAGCAGCTTAGGGACAGGCAGCACAGATACGCAGTATTTT. The J gene is TRBJ2-3, the V gene TRBV7-7, with 7 bases that match TRBD1. This CDR3 region has 15 residues. Germline assignment: CDR1 SSHAT and CDR2 FNYEAQ (reference sequence). V gave up 1 base and J gave up 0 bases; unmatched junction bases: 1. The variable domain in full, with the rest retrieved from reference TRBV7-7 and TRBJ2-3, is GAGVSQSPRYKVTKRGQDVTLRCDPISSHATLYWYQQALGQGPEFLTYFNYEAQPDKSGLPSDRFSAERPEGSISTLTIQRTEQRDSAMYRCASSLGTGSTDTQYFGPGTRLTVL.

The CDR3 loop is CASSAGQIAGYTF. The DNA for the CDR3 is TGCGCCAGCAGCGCTGGACAGATCGCAGGCTACACCTTC. This rearrangement joins TRBV5-1 to TRBJ1-2; possible D gene TRBD1, 6 bases. The CDR3 runs to 13 residues. Germline V CDR1 and CDR2: SGHRS, YFSETQ. Trimming stripped 4 bases from V and 8 bases from J, with 15 bases between.

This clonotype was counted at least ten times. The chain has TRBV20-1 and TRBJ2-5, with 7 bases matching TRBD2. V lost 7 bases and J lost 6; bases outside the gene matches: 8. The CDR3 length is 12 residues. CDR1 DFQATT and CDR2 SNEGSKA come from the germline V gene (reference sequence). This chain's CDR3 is CSGSGNLKTQYF. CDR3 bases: TGCAGTGGCAGCGGGAACCTTAAGACCCAGTACTTC.

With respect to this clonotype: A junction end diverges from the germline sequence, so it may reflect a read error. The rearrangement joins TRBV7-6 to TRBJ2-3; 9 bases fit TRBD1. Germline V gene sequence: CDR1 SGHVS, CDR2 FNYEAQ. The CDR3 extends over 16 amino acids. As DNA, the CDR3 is TGCGCCAGCAGCTTGCGACAGGGGGGGTACACAGATACGCAGTATTTT. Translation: CASSLRQGGYTDTQYF.

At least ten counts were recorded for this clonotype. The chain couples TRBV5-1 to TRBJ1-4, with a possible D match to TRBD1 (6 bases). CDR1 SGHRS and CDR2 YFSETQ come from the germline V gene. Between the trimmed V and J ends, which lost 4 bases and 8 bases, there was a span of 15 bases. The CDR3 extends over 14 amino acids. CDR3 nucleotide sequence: TGCGCCAGCAGCCCCGGGGGCGAGGGAGAAAAACTGTTTTTT. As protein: CASSPGGEGEKLFF.

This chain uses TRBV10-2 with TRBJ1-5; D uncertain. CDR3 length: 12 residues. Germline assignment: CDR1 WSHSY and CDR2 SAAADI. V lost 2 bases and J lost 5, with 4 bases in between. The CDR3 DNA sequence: TGCGCCAGCAGTGAGGAGTATCAGCCCCAGCATTTT. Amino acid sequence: CASSEEYQPQHF.

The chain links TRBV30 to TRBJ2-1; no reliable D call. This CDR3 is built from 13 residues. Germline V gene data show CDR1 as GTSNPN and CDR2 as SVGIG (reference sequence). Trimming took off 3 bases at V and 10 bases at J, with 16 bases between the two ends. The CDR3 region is CAWSPQIDGEQFF. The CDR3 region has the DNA TGTGCCTGGAGCCCCCAGATTGACGGAGAGCAGTTCTTC.

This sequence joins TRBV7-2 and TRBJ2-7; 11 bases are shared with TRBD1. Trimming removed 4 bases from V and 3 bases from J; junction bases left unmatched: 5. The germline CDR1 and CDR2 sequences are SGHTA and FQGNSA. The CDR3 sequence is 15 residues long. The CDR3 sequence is CASSYAGTGGYEQYF. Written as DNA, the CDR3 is TGTGCCAGCAGCTACGCCGGGACAGGGGGCTACGAGCAGTACTTC.

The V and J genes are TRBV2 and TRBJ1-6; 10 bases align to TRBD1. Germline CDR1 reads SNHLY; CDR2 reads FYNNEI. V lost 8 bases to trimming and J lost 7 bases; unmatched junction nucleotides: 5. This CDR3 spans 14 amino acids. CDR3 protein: CASFRDRGNSPLHF. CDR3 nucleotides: TGTGCCAGCTTCCGGGACAGGGGAAATTCACCCCTCCACTTT.